Below are 4 T cell receptor beta chains sequenced from a single sample in a study of blood T cell repertoires in COVID-19. Some clones are missing from TCRdb's copy, which holds only in-frame ones; the method was immunoSEQ multiplex PCR. Found here are some 270,000 clones, 70% to 90% of them singletons; the top ten hold approximately 4%. Sequencing was carried out using PBMCs or T cells enriched from blood (not recorded which). These receptors originate from a young woman who had recovered from COVID-19.

V is TRBV28 and J is TRBJ2-7; the D gene is possibly TRBD1 (7 bases). The V and J ends lost 5 bases and 6 bases respectively, with 20 bases between them. The CDR3 has 15 amino acids. The germline V gene encodes CDR1 MDHEN and CDR2 SYDVKM. The CDR3 DNA sequence: TGTGCCAGCAGTCCAGGGGGGACAGTGGTCGCCGAGCAGTACTTC. This gives the protein CASSPGGTVVAEQYF.

The V call is TRBV23-1, the J call TRBJ1-5; 8 bases agree with TRBD1. TRBV23-1 is reported as an ORF; its role is uncertain. V gave up 0 bases and J gave up 0 bases; unmatched junction bases: 10. The CDR3 consists of 19 residues. CDR3 protein: CASSQSGQGKGPSNQPQHF. The CDR3 nucleotides read TGCGCCAGCAGTCAATCTGGACAGGGAAAGGGGCCTAGCAATCAGCCCCAGCATTTT.

The chain recombines TRBV7-9 with TRBJ2-3; the D gene is possibly TRBD2 (6 bases). This CDR3 has 14 amino acids. The germline CDR1 and CDR2 sequences are SEHNR and FQNEAQ (reference sequence). Trimming removed 5 bases from V and 5 bases from J, with 14 bases in between. The CDR3 here is CASSDPGRGDTQYF. The CDR3 nucleotides read TGTGCCAGCAGCGATCCGGGGCGGGGAGATACGCAGTATTTT. Complete variable domain (other parts from reference TRBV7-9 and TRBJ2-3): DTGVSQNPRHKITKRGQNVTFRCDPISEHNRLYWYRQTLGQGPEFLTYFQNEAQLEKSRLLSDRFSAERPKGSFSTLEIQRTEQGDSAMYLCASSDPGRGDTQYFGPGTRLTVL.

This chain joins TRBV7-9 and TRBJ1-2; D unresolved. Germline V gene data show CDR1 as SEHNR and CDR2 as FQNEAQ (reference sequence). V lost 5 bases to trimming and J lost 7 bases, with 11 bases between them. This CDR3 is 12 amino acids long. The CDR3 spells CASSPGPGGYTF. As DNA, the CDR3 is TGTGCCAGCAGCCCCGGTCCTGGTGGCTACACCTTC.